These T cell receptor beta chains were read from a single sample in a study of T-cell reconstitution after alpha-beta-depleted transplantation in children. TCRdb re-called the PCR reads through MiXCR, storing one row per CDR3 protein. The data contain 220,000 or so distinct CDR3 sequences, 7.5% to 9.5% of them singletons. The sample in question was PBMCs, mostly from graft donor cells, obtained 180 days after TCRalphabeta/CD19-depleted stem cell transplant. Every receptor here comes from a male patient between 10 and 17 years old who had a stem cell transplant for acute lymphoblastic leukemia, so the T cells may come from the graft donor. The CDR3 runs from the conserved cysteine through the conserved F or W. D genes are given only for firm matches. Not every row has a clone size; where given, it reads once, few, many or a size class.

V: TRBV7-3; size: many; J: TRBJ2-3; D: NA; DNA: TGTGCCAGCAGCTTACGGGACTCCCCCCGGCCAGATACGCAGTATTTT; CDR3: CASSLRDSPRPDTQYF
V: TRBV13; size: many; J: TRBJ1-2; D: NA; DNA: TGTGCCAGCAGCTCACCCGGACGGGACACCCGTAACTATGGCTACACCTTC; CDR3: CASSSPGRDTRNYGYTF
V: TRBV9; size: many; J: TRBJ2-3; D: NA; DNA: TGTGCCAGCAGCGAACCCCTGGGACACGGGCCCGATACGCAGTATTTT; CDR3: CASSEPLGHGPDTQYF
V: TRBV5-1; size: few; J: TRBJ2-4; D: TRBD1; DNA: TGCGCCAGCAGCTTGTTGGTGAGATGGGACAGGGAGCGACTGGTTCAGTACTTC; CDR3: CASSLLVRWDRERLVQYF
V: TRBV7-7; size: many; J: TRBJ2-2; D: TRBD2; DNA: TGTGCCAGCAGCTTAGGAATAGCGGGGTTCACCGGGGAGCTGTTTTTT; CDR3: CASSLGIAGFTGELFF
V: TRBV20-1; size: many; J: TRBJ2-4; D: TRBD2; DNA: TGCAGTGCTATGGCCGGGACTACGTATTTGATAGCCAAAAACATTCAGTACTTC; CDR3: CSAMAGTTYLIAKNIQYF
V: TRBV7-3; size: many; J: TRBJ1-2; D: NA; DNA: TGTGCCAGCAGCTTAATGGGGGGGTATGGCTACACCTTC; CDR3: CASSLMGGYGYTF
V: TRBV5-1; size: many; J: TRBJ2-2; D: NA; DNA: TGCGCCAGCAGCTTGGGGCCCCGGGACCCACCATGGGACGGGGAGCTGTTTTTT; CDR3: CASSLGPRDPPWDGELFF
V: TRBV9; size: many; J: TRBJ1-1; D: NA; DNA: TGTGCCAGCAGCCGTCGCCGGGACACCTTTGAAGCTTTCTTT; CDR3: CASSRRRDTFEAFF
V: TRBV20-1; size: many; J: TRBJ2-3; D: NA; DNA: TGCAGTGCTAGCGGGGAACCAGATACGCAGTATTTT; CDR3: CSASGEPDTQYF
V: TRBV5-1; size: many; J: TRBJ2-7; D: TRBD2; DNA: TGCGCCAGCAGCTTGGGCGGGGGAGGGCCGTCCGAGCAGTACTTC; CDR3: CASSLGGGGPSEQYF
V: TRBV6-6; size: many; J: TRBJ1-5; D: TRBD1; DNA: TGTGCCAGCAGTTCCCGACAGGGCTACAATCAGCCCCAGCATTTT; CDR3: CASSSRQGYNQPQHF
V: TRBV20-1; size: many; J: TRBJ2-2; D: TRBD1; DNA: TGCAGTGCCGCGGGACAGGGGGAAGGGGAGCTGTTTTTT; CDR3: CSAAGQGEGELFF
V: TRBV5-1; size: NA; J: TRBJ1-4; D: TRBD1; DNA: TGCGCCAGCAGTCAACAGGGGGGAGTTGAAAAACTGTTTTTT; CDR3: CASSQQGGVEKLFF
V: TRBV9; size: many; J: TRBJ2-7; D: TRBD2; DNA: TGTGCCAGCAGCCAGATAGCGGGACCCTCCTACGAGCAGTACTTC; CDR3: CASSQIAGPSYEQYF
V: TRBV12-3/TRBV12-4; size: few; J: TRBJ2-2; D: TRBD1; DNA: TGTGCCAGCAGTCCCCGGACAGGGACGATCACCGGGGAGCTGTTTTTT; CDR3: CASSPRTGTITGELFF
V: TRBV6-5; size: many; J: TRBJ2-1; D: NA; DNA: TGTGCCAGCAGTTACGGGCCCCTGCAGTTCTTC; CDR3: CASSYGPLQFF
V: TRBV19; size: many; J: TRBJ1-5; D: NA; DNA: TGTGCCAGTAGTATCCCATGGGGGATGGGCAATCAGCCCCAGCATTTT; CDR3: CASSIPWGMGNQPQHF
V: TRBV12-3/TRBV12-4; size: many; J: TRBJ2-2; D: TRBD2; DNA: TGTGCCAGCAGACGAAGCGGACTAGCGGTACCCGGGGAGCTGTTTTTT; CDR3: CASRRSGLAVPGELFF
V: TRBV28; size: NA; J: TRBJ2-5; D: NA; DNA: TGTGCCAGCGCCTCCCAGGGGGGTATCCAAGAGACCCAGTACTTC; CDR3: CASASQGGIQETQYF